The clone carrying this TCR beta chain was observed a handful of times. What it recognizes is unknown. Amplification from RNA transcripts yielded the TCR beta CDR3 regions. After a first-round RT-PCR with HTBI primers, a second-round multiplex PCR was run. TCRdb recomputed calls from the multiplex PCR reads with MiXCR, one row per CDR3 protein. Of hundreds of thousands of distinct CDR3 sequences listed, about 38% are singletons. Presentation of ophthalmopathy in the donors involved moderate-to-severe activity, CAS ≥3, NOSPECS ≥4 and a duration under 3 months. V trimming: 5 bases; J trimming: 7 bases; junction bases outside the gene matches: 7. The CDR3 consists of 14 residues. CDR1 is MNHNS and CDR2 is SASEGT in the germline V gene. The entry originates in a study of Graves' ophthalmopathy and Graves' hyperthyroidism. Notes on the study in general: The model predicted progression of ophthalmopathy with a sensitivity of roughly 69%, and its specificity was 72.22%. Detected in blood as well were most expanded thyroid clonotypes with frequency above 0.001. Sensitivity of approximately 88% and specificity of less than 82% were achieved when a 13-signature model separated ophthalmopathy from stable hyperthyroidism.

Sequencing input: peripheral blood. The receptor was derived from an adult man with Graves' ophthalmopathy. This chain joins TRBV6-1 and TRBJ1-1, with 10 bases that match TRBD1. CDR3 in amino acids: CASSYSGQGFEAFF. The CDR3, as DNA: TGTGCCAGCAGTTACTCGGGACAGGGGTTTGAAGCTTTCTTT.